What follows describes a single T cell receptor beta chain. No cognate antigen has been identified for it. No qualities accompany the bases; no much larger clone lies one base away. This entry is derived from a study of beta chain features in type 1 diabetes (dated by TCRdb to the late 2010s). With regard to the full study: No differences in mean age, gender distribution, total cell number or subset yield were found between patients and healthy donors. Regulatory and stem cell-like memory subsets were obtained from only 8 patients and roughly eight healthy donors, while naive and central memory subsets were obtained from all 28 donors. In the study, recently diagnosed type 1 diabetes patients and matched healthy donors were compared on the TCRB repertoires of their sorted circulating CD4+ T cell subsets. A total of roughly 110 million sorted cells were examined across all samples, and the number of cells per subset was strongly correlated with RNA yield.

V is shortened by 5 bases, J by 7 bases, and the region joining them spans 18 bases. The CDR3 runs 15 residues from the cysteine to the phenylalanine. The only DNA kept is the CDR3, 45 bases in frame from the first base. In the germline V gene (reference sequence), CDR1 corresponds to PRHDT and CDR2 to FYEKMQ. Broad study findings and their caveats: In all four CD4+ subsets, TCRB CDR3 length was moderately but significantly shorter in type 1 diabetes patients. At VDJ recombination sites, patients with type 1 diabetes made fewer insertions and deleted more nucleotides, a pattern implying thymic rearrangement abnormalities. PCR might favor shorter templates, but patient and control samples were amplified and corrected together, so any skew would affect both groups equally. The naive, central memory and regulatory TCRB repertoires appeared to resemble one another more closely among patients than among healthy donors. Because small numbers of individuals were included in the HLA sub-analyses, any influence of HLA type on TCRB rearrangement was left unresolved. Because cDNA rather than genomic DNA was sequenced, highly expressing activated cells could have been over-represented, although no difference in activation and CD3 levels was found between groups.

Each donor gave one peripheral blood draw, averaging approximately 120 mL, which was collected into heparinised tubes. A BD FACSAria II and a panel including CD45RO, CCR7, CD25, CD127, CD95 and CD27 were used to sort naive, central memory, regulatory and stem cell-like memory CD4+ T cells. All sorted populations exceeded 98% purity. PBMCs were isolated right away by Lymphoprep density gradient centrifugation and were stained directly, without culture. So that batch effects would be minimized, each experiment stained and sorted samples in pairs, pairing one healthy donor with one patient. The entire amount of isolated RNA was reverse transcribed using the High Capacity cDNA Reverse Transcription Kit, so the sequenced TCRB transcripts were expressed ones. Deep immunoSEQ sequencing was performed on naive, central memory and regulatory T cell samples, with an average of roughly 3.5 million total reads per sample. After sorted cells were lysed in RLT buffer, RNA was extracted with DNase-treated RNeasy Micro or Mini kits, with the choice depending on cell number. Each cell subset was processed separately to prevent cross-contamination, with patient and healthy donor samples processed together. The immunoSEQ multiplex PCR was used to amplify TCRB sequences from cDNA, generating 87-bp fragments that spanned the CDR3 region. Sequencing of the amplicons was done on the Illumina HiSeq platform. The paper's processing steps were these. Synthetic template baselines were used to correct PCR bias computationally, reads within Hamming distance 2 were collapsed together, and singletons that could not be merged were discarded. By aligning reads against IMGT, V, D and J genes, CDR3 length, and insertions or deletions at six rearrangement sites were assigned. Within each subset, clonotype counts were normalized to sorted cell number, and only after that were true diversity and Gini coefficients computed with the tcR R package. Repertoire sharing was quantified using the overlap coefficient calculated on TCRB nucleotide sequences. Not all clones reach the TCRdb copy of this immuneACCESS table, which keeps in-frame sequences only. Checked studies attribute under half of the gap to unresolved V genes and leave the rest unexplained. That table gives V, J and clone size, and the DNA gave D and trimming. In all, the sample holds around 200,000 clones, and roughly an eighth of those were seen once. The ten largest clones take up 0.6% to 0.8% of the sample.

The sequencing sample was made of central memory CD4+ T cells from blood. This sequence uses TRBV13 and TRBJ2-1, with the D gene call left open. This clonotype was sampled from a woman between 18 and 30 years old in good health. The DNA sequence is as follows: TGTGCCAGCAGCCTTAGGCTCGAGGTGCGGAATGAGCAGTTCTTC. The translation is CASSLRLEVRNEQFF.